These T cell receptor beta chains were read from a single sample in a study of cytomegalovirus exposure and HLA in healthy donors. Some clones are missing from TCRdb's copy, which holds only in-frame ones; the method was immunoSEQ multiplex PCR. Of 95,000 to 100,000 clones listed, around 75% are singletons. The sequencing input was PBMCs. The receptors were gathered from a man over 45 in good health and CMV-seronegative. The CDR3 runs from the conserved cysteine through the conserved F or W. A D gene is named only where the DNA matches it firmly. Clone size, where shown, is once, few, many, or a class for clones that have expanded.

clone_size: NA
j_call: TRBJ2-3
v_call: TRBV4-2
d_call: TRBD2
cdr3_aa: CASSQPGTSGTDTQYF
cdr3_nt: TGTGCCAGCAGCCAACCTGGGACTAGCGGGACAGATACGCAGTATTTT

clone_size: NA
j_call: TRBJ2-1
v_call: TRBV19
d_call: TRBD2
cdr3_aa: CASTPIAGTYNEQFF
cdr3_nt: TGTGCCAGTACCCCGATAGCGGGCACCTACAATGAGCAGTTCTTC

clone_size: once
j_call: TRBJ2-7
v_call: TRBV12-1
d_call: NA
cdr3_aa: CASSFKMWGRVSYEQYF
cdr3_nt: TGTGCCAGCAGCTTTAAGATGTGGGGGAGGGTCTCCTACGAGCAGTACTTC

clone_size: NA
j_call: TRBJ2-7
v_call: TRBV30
d_call: NA
cdr3_aa: CAWSWGAYEQYF
cdr3_nt: TGTGCCTGGAGCTGGGGGGCCTACGAGCAGTACTTC

clone_size: NA
j_call: TRBJ2-7
v_call: TRBV7-8
d_call: NA
cdr3_aa: CASKGNEQYF
cdr3_nt: TGTGCCAGCAAGGGGAACGAGCAGTACTTC

clone_size: NA
j_call: TRBJ2-5
v_call: TRBV30
d_call: NA
cdr3_aa: CAWSVRGSETQYF
cdr3_nt: TGTGCCTGGAGTGTACGAGGCTCGGAGACCCAGTACTTC

clone_size: NA
j_call: TRBJ1-3
v_call: TRBV18
d_call: NA
cdr3_aa: CASSPTFEGGNTIYF
cdr3_nt: TGTGCCAGCTCACCCACCTTTGAGGGTGGAAACACCATATATTTT

clone_size: NA
j_call: TRBJ1-1
v_call: TRBV4-1
d_call: NA
cdr3_aa: CASSQLGARTEAFF
cdr3_nt: TGCGCCAGCAGCCAGCTAGGGGCGCGGACTGAAGCTTTCTTT

clone_size: NA
j_call: TRBJ1-3
v_call: TRBV30
d_call: NA
cdr3_aa: CAWSSSSGNTIYF
cdr3_nt: TGTGCCTGGAGCTCCAGCTCTGGAAACACCATATATTTT

clone_size: once
j_call: TRBJ2-5
v_call: TRBV9
d_call: TRBD2
cdr3_aa: CASSVVGGLAGEETQYF
cdr3_nt: TGTGCCAGCAGCGTAGTTGGAGGACTAGCGGGAGAAGAGACCCAGTACTTC

clone_size: NA
j_call: TRBJ2-3
v_call: TRBV7-2
d_call: TRBD2
cdr3_aa: CASSLNYGRSGDTQYF
cdr3_nt: TGTGCCAGCAGCTTGAACTACGGGAGGTCAGGAGATACGCAGTATTTT

clone_size: NA
j_call: TRBJ2-3
v_call: TRBV27
d_call: NA
cdr3_aa: CASSFGRPDTQYF
cdr3_nt: TGTGCCAGCAGTTTTGGGAGGCCAGATACGCAGTATTTT

clone_size: NA
j_call: TRBJ2-2
v_call: TRBV18
d_call: NA
cdr3_aa: CASSPLAADTGELFF
cdr3_nt: TGTGCCAGCTCACCACTTGCAGCGGACACCGGGGAGCTGTTTTTT

clone_size: few
j_call: TRBJ2-5
v_call: TRBV27
d_call: TRBD2
cdr3_aa: CASRPSGQETQYF
cdr3_nt: TGTGCCAGCCGACCTAGCGGACAAGAGACCCAGTACTTC

clone_size: NA
j_call: TRBJ1-2
v_call: TRBV7-9
d_call: NA
cdr3_aa: CASSLADYRPDGYTF
cdr3_nt: TGTGCCAGCAGCTTAGCCGATTACAGGCCCGATGGCTACACCTTC

clone_size: NA
j_call: TRBJ2-2
v_call: TRBV27
d_call: NA
cdr3_aa: CASSPWAGNTGELFF
cdr3_nt: TGTGCCAGCTCCCCCTGGGCAGGGAACACCGGGGAGCTGTTTTTT

clone_size: NA
j_call: TRBJ1-2
v_call: TRBV28
d_call: NA
cdr3_aa: CAGGDLNYGYTF
cdr3_nt: TGTGCCGGGGGGGACCTTAACTATGGCTACACCTTC

clone_size: NA
j_call: TRBJ2-3
v_call: TRBV5-1
d_call: TRBD2
cdr3_aa: CASSLGLAGGPLDTQYF
cdr3_nt: TGCGCCAGCAGTTTAGGACTAGCGGGAGGGCCACTAGATACGCAGTATTTT

clone_size: once
j_call: TRBJ2-1
v_call: TRBV7-2
d_call: NA
cdr3_aa: CASSLPGPSVNEQFF
cdr3_nt: TGTGCCAGCAGCTTACCAGGGCCCTCTGTAAATGAGCAGTTCTTC

clone_size: NA
j_call: TRBJ2-7
v_call: TRBV5-1
d_call: NA
cdr3_aa: CASSLASLVSYEQYF
cdr3_nt: TGCGCCAGCAGCTTGGCCAGTCTAGTCTCCTACGAGCAGTACTTC

clone_size: NA
j_call: TRBJ1-1
v_call: TRBV6-5
d_call: NA
cdr3_aa: CASSYTDTTEAFF
cdr3_nt: TGTGCCAGCAGTTACACAGACACTACTGAAGCTTTCTTT

clone_size: NA
j_call: TRBJ1-2
v_call: TRBV5-4
d_call: NA
cdr3_aa: CASPGEGKDGYTF
cdr3_nt: TGTGCCAGCCCGGGGGAAGGGAAGGATGGCTACACCTTC

clone_size: NA
j_call: TRBJ1-2
v_call: TRBV28
d_call: NA
cdr3_aa: CASRGGHYWGYTF
cdr3_nt: TGTGCCAGCAGGGGCGGGCATTACTGGGGCTACACCTTC

clone_size: few
j_call: TRBJ1-1
v_call: TRBV5-1
d_call: NA
cdr3_aa: CASRGQPNTEAFF
cdr3_nt: TGCGCCAGCAGAGGACAGCCGAACACTGAAGCTTTCTTT

clone_size: NA
j_call: TRBJ2-7
v_call: TRBV5-6
d_call: NA
cdr3_aa: CASSPGTRNYYEQYF
cdr3_nt: TGTGCCAGCAGCCCCGGGACTCGAAATTACTACGAGCAGTACTTC

clone_size: NA
j_call: TRBJ1-5
v_call: TRBV7-8
d_call: TRBD1
cdr3_aa: CASSLGDRVYSNQPQHF
cdr3_nt: TGTGCCAGCAGCTTGGGGGACAGGGTCTATAGCAATCAGCCCCAGCATTTT

clone_size: NA
j_call: TRBJ2-3
v_call: TRBV7-2
d_call: TRBD2
cdr3_aa: CASSARLAGSTDTQYF
cdr3_nt: TGTGCCAGCAGCGCCCGACTAGCGGGGAGCACAGATACGCAGTATTTT

clone_size: NA
j_call: TRBJ2-3
v_call: TRBV9
d_call: TRBD2
cdr3_aa: CASSVESSGGAEKDTQYF
cdr3_nt: TGTGCCAGCAGCGTAGAGAGTAGCGGGGGGGCCGAGAAAGATACGCAGTATTTT

clone_size: NA
j_call: TRBJ1-2
v_call: TRBV25-1
d_call: TRBD1
cdr3_aa: CASTSTGGLGYTF
cdr3_nt: TGTGCCAGCACCTCGACAGGGGGCCTTGGCTACACCTTC

clone_size: NA
j_call: TRBJ2-6
v_call: TRBV6-1
d_call: NA
cdr3_aa: CATLPQASGANVLTF
cdr3_nt: TGTGCCACCCTACCACAGGCCTCTGGGGCCAACGTCCTGACTTTC

clone_size: few
j_call: TRBJ2-7
v_call: TRBV29-1
d_call: NA
cdr3_aa: CSVESRLGEQYF
cdr3_nt: TGCAGCGTTGAGTCCAGGCTGGGCGAGCAGTACTTC

clone_size: once
j_call: TRBJ1-1
v_call: TRBV19
d_call: NA
cdr3_aa: CASKPERLNTEAFF
cdr3_nt: TGTGCCAGTAAGCCCGAGAGATTGAACACTGAAGCTTTCTTT

clone_size: NA
j_call: TRBJ2-1
v_call: TRBV5-6
d_call: TRBD2
cdr3_aa: CASSLTSGSGDEQFF
cdr3_nt: TGTGCCAGCAGCCTGACTAGCGGGAGTGGTGATGAGCAGTTCTTC

clone_size: NA
j_call: TRBJ2-7
v_call: TRBV15
d_call: NA
cdr3_aa: CATSQREGGYSYEQYF
cdr3_nt: TGTGCCACCAGCCAGAGGGAGGGGGGCTATTCCTACGAGCAGTACTTC

clone_size: NA
j_call: TRBJ1-1
v_call: TRBV6-6
d_call: NA
cdr3_aa: CASSHTTMNTEAFF
cdr3_nt: TGTGCCAGCAGCCACACCACCATGAACACTGAAGCTTTCTTT

clone_size: NA
j_call: TRBJ1-1
v_call: TRBV6-1
d_call: TRBD1
cdr3_aa: CASSYTGDTEAFF
cdr3_nt: TGTGCCAGCAGCTATACAGGGGACACTGAAGCTTTCTTT

clone_size: NA
j_call: TRBJ2-6
v_call: TRBV13
d_call: NA
cdr3_aa: CASSLEQISGANVLTF
cdr3_nt: TGTGCCAGCAGCTTGGAGCAGATCTCTGGGGCCAACGTCCTGACTTTC

clone_size: NA
j_call: TRBJ2-5
v_call: TRBV28
d_call: NA
cdr3_aa: CATRIAGQTNF
cdr3_nt: TGTGCCACCCGGATTGCGGGACAGACCAACTTC

clone_size: NA
j_call: TRBJ2-5
v_call: TRBV7-3
d_call: TRBD1
cdr3_aa: CASSSLGPGQGAETQYF
cdr3_nt: TGTGCCAGCAGCTCCCTTGGCCCGGGACAGGGAGCGGAGACCCAGTACTTC

clone_size: NA
j_call: TRBJ2-7
v_call: TRBV18
d_call: TRBD2
cdr3_aa: CASSPGTSGYEQYF
cdr3_nt: TGTGCCAGCTCACCTGGGACTAGCGGGTACGAGCAGTACTTC

clone_size: NA
j_call: TRBJ2-3
v_call: TRBV7-9
d_call: TRBD2
cdr3_aa: CASRYGLAGVEDTQYF
cdr3_nt: TGTGCCAGCAGATACGGACTAGCGGGGGTGGAGGATACGCAGTATTTT

clone_size: NA
j_call: TRBJ1-5
v_call: TRBV30
d_call: NA
cdr3_aa: CAYGQPNQPQHF
cdr3_nt: TGTGCCTACGGACAGCCCAATCAGCCCCAGCATTTT

clone_size: few
j_call: TRBJ2-7
v_call: TRBV27
d_call: TRBD2
cdr3_aa: CASSLGGGPVFASEQYF
cdr3_nt: TGTGCCAGCAGTTTGGGGGGAGGGCCCGTATTTGCTTCCGAGCAGTACTTC

clone_size: NA
j_call: TRBJ1-5
v_call: TRBV11-2
d_call: TRBD1
cdr3_aa: CASSLAGTGNQPQHF
cdr3_nt: TGTGCCAGCAGCTTAGCGGGGACAGGGAATCAGCCCCAGCATTTT

clone_size: NA
j_call: TRBJ1-1
v_call: TRBV2
d_call: NA
cdr3_aa: CASNLRENTEAFF
cdr3_nt: TGTGCCAGCAACCTCAGGGAAAACACTGAAGCTTTCTTT

clone_size: once
j_call: TRBJ2-7
v_call: TRBV6-6
d_call: NA
cdr3_aa: CASSVTGVSLEQYF
cdr3_nt: TGTGCCAGCAGTGTGACAGGAGTTTCTTTAGAGCAGTACTTC

clone_size: NA
j_call: TRBJ1-5
v_call: TRBV10-2
d_call: NA
cdr3_aa: CASSQDSLGNQPQHF
cdr3_nt: TGCGCCAGCAGTCAGGATTCCTTAGGCAATCAGCCCCAGCATTTT

clone_size: NA
j_call: TRBJ2-7
v_call: TRBV7-8
d_call: TRBD2
cdr3_aa: CASSPRTSGDYEQYF
cdr3_nt: TGTGCCAGCAGCCCTAGGACTAGCGGGGATTACGAGCAGTACTTC

clone_size: NA
j_call: TRBJ2-2
v_call: TRBV11-2
d_call: NA
cdr3_aa: CASSLSTGELFF
cdr3_nt: TGTGCCAGCAGCTTGAGCACCGGGGAGCTGTTTTTT

clone_size: NA
j_call: TRBJ1-5
v_call: TRBV6-1
d_call: NA
cdr3_aa: CASEKDRNQPQHF
cdr3_nt: TGTGCCAGCGAGAAAGATCGCAATCAGCCCCAGCATTTT

clone_size: few
j_call: TRBJ1-5
v_call: TRBV19
d_call: NA
cdr3_aa: CASSIKGSKHF
cdr3_nt: TGTGCCAGTAGTATCAAGGGGTCCAAGCATTTT

clone_size: NA
j_call: TRBJ1-2
v_call: TRBV11-2
d_call: NA
cdr3_aa: CASSLDRVGYTF
cdr3_nt: TGTGCCAGCAGCTTAGACCGAGTGGGCTACACCTTC

clone_size: NA
j_call: TRBJ1-5
v_call: TRBV5-6
d_call: NA
cdr3_aa: CASSLFRYQDPSGQPQHF
cdr3_nt: TGTGCCAGCAGCTTGTTCAGATATCAAGACCCGTCAGGACAGCCCCAGCATTTT